These 23 T cell receptor beta chains share one sample of origin, sequenced in a study of T cell responses to AZD1222 COVID-19 vaccine. Method: immunoSEQ multiplex PCR; TCRdb's copy keeps in-frame clones and lacks some. The data hold about 150,000 clones, with about 89% observed a single time. The sequencing here drew on peripheral blood, taken 28 days after the second dose of the MenACWY control vaccine. The source is an adult who received the MenACWY meningococcal vaccine as a control.

The chain employs TRBV6-5 and TRBJ1-5; no definite D call. In germline, CDR1 is MNHEY, CDR2 SVGAGI. The CDR3 runs 13 residues. Trimming pared 2 bases from V and 9 bases from J, leaving 11 bases between. The CDR3 nucleotides read TGTGCCAGCAGTTACGGTATTGGGCGGCCCCAGCATTTT. It is translated as CASSYGIGRPQHF.

This clone was counted a single time. The V and J genes are TRBV5-6 and TRBJ1-1; D gene uncertain. The CDR3 runs 13 residues. V was pared by 2 bases and J by 2 bases, with 7 bases between. Germline-derived CDR1 and CDR2 are SGHDT and YYEEEE. CDR3 in DNA: TGTGCCAGCAGCTTATGGGGAAACACTGAAGCTTTCTTT. This encodes CASSLWGNTEAFF.

The chain recombines TRBV19 with TRBJ2-3; either TRBD1 or TRBD2 may fit D (6 bases each). V was clipped by 2 bases and J by 1 base, with 7 bases between them. This CDR3 region has 14 residues. Germline V gene data show CDR1 as LNHDA and CDR2 as SQIVND (reference sequence). The CDR3 DNA follows: TGTGCCAGTAGTATAAGGGGGGGCACAGATACGCAGTATTTT. Translating gives CASSIRGGTDTQYF.

The chain joins TRBV12-3 or TRBV12-4 to TRBJ2-7; TRBD1 matches at 9 bases. The CDR3 totals 13 residues. V lost 6 bases and J lost 2; bases outside the gene matches: 2. The CDR3 coding sequence is TGTGCCAGCAGGACAGGGGGAACCTACGAGCAGTACTTC. The encoded protein is CASRTGGTYEQYF.

The chain combines TRBV28 with TRBJ1-4; the D is unclear. Germline CDR1 is MDHEN and CDR2 is SYDVKM. The CDR3 consists of 14 residues. Trimming left V 2 bases short and J 7 bases short, with 11 bases between. CDR3 sequence reads: CASSLPTLGEKLFF. The CDR3 DNA reads as TGTGCCAGCAGTTTACCCACCTTGGGTGAAAAACTGTTTTTT.

This chain connects TRBV19 to TRBJ2-2; 8 bases map to TRBD2. The CDR3 is made up of 14 amino acids. The V segment lost 5 bases and the J segment 4 bases; nucleotides outside the gene matches: 3. The germline CDR1 and CDR2 sequences are LNHDA and SQIVND (reference sequence). CDR3 region: CASSPLAGTGELFF. CDR3 in DNA: TGTGCCAGTAGTCCCCTAGCGGGCACCGGGGAGCTGTTTTTT.

J is TRBJ1-2 and V is TRBV5-5; D is uncertain. Germline V CDR1 and CDR2: SGHKS, YYEKEE (reference sequence). This CDR3 contains 13 residues. Trimming removed 3 bases at V and 5 bases at J, with 11 bases between. This CDR3 is CASSSAPGYGYTF. CDR3 in DNA: TGTGCCAGCAGCTCCGCGCCGGGTTATGGCTACACCTTC.

V is TRBV5-6 and J is TRBJ1-2, with a possible D match to TRBD1 (6 bases). Trimming cost V 4 bases and J 8 bases, with 24 bases left between them. In germline, CDR1 is SGHDT, CDR2 YYEEEE. CDR3 size: 16 residues. The CDR3 nucleotides read TGTGCCAGCAGCGGCCTGCCAACAACAGGGACGGGCGGCTACACCTTC. It codes for CASSGLPTTGTGGYTF.

The chain carries TRBV18 and TRBJ2-7, with unresolved D. V lost 6 bases, J lost 1 base, and 13 bases lay in between. The CDR3 loop spans 14 amino acids. The germline CDR1 and CDR2 sequences are KGHSH and LQKENI. The CDR3, as DNA: TGTGCCAGCTCCCTAGAGGTAGGGTCCTACGAGCAGTACTTC. This gives the protein CASSLEVGSYEQYF.

The J gene is TRBJ1-2, the V gene TRBV11-2; 9 positions agree with TRBD1. CDR3 length: 16 residues. Germline CDR1 is SGHAT and CDR2 is FQNNGV. Trimming at V came to 5 bases and at J to 3 bases, leaving 10 bases not matched to a gene. The chain's CDR3 is CASSPTGTGSHYGYTF. As DNA, the CDR3 is TGTGCCAGCAGCCCCACCGGGACAGGGAGTCACTATGGCTACACCTTC.

The chain employs TRBV28 and TRBJ1-4; 8 bases line up with TRBD1. CDR1 and CDR2 (germline): MDHEN, SYDVKM. Trimming removed 2 bases from V and 5 bases from J; junction bases left unmatched: 4. The length of the CDR3 is 15 residues. The CDR3 loop reads CASSLGQGGNEKLFF. CDR3 nucleotide sequence: TGTGCCAGCAGTTTAGGACAGGGAGGAAATGAAAAACTGTTTTTT.

In its sample, this clone was seen once. The gene calls are TRBV11-2 and TRBJ2-4; 8 bases match TRBD2. Trimming removed 2 bases from V and 0 bases from J; junction bases left unmatched: 6. This CDR3 has 17 residues. Germline V gene sequence: CDR1 SGHAT, CDR2 FQNNGV. CDR3 amino acids: CASSLTSGNLAKNIQYF. The CDR3 region has the DNA TGTGCCAGCAGCTTAACTAGCGGAAACCTAGCCAAAAACATTCAGTACTTC.

The genes are TRBV18 and TRBJ2-7; 7 bases agree with TRBD1. CDR3 length equals 14 residues. With 4 bases clipped from V and 6 bases from J, the junction kept 9 bases outside the gene matches. The germline gives CDR1 KGHSH, CDR2 LQKENI. CDR3 protein: CASSLKDRVGEQYF. CDR3 coding DNA: TGTGCCAGCTCACTAAAAGACAGGGTAGGCGAGCAGTACTTC.

This chain joins TRBV7-2 and TRBJ2-7; D not certain. Germline V CDR1 and CDR2: SGHTA, FQGNSA. This CDR3 contains 12 residues. V lost 3 bases and J lost 1, with 4 bases in between. CDR3 nucleotide sequence: TGTGCCAGCAGCTTGGGGTCCTACGAGCAGTACTTC. It codes for CASSLGSYEQYF.

In its sample, this clone was seen once. The chain links TRBV7-2 to TRBJ2-3; 8 nucleotides agree with TRBD2. The CDR3 totals 14 residues. J was trimmed by 8 bases and V by 0 bases; bases with no gene match: 4. CDR1 and CDR2 from the germline V gene are SGHTA and FQGNSA. CDR3 coding DNA: TGTGCCAGCAGCTTAGCTTCGGGGGGGCCTACGCAGTATTTT. Amino acids: CASSLASGGPTQYF.

The chain couples TRBV28 to TRBJ1-5; 10 bases align to TRBD1. The CDR3 is 16 amino acids. V shed 5 bases and J 2 bases; nucleotides not matched to a gene: 6. Germline V lookup: CDR1 MDHEN, CDR2 SYDVKM. The DNA for the CDR3 is TGTGCCAGCAGTGAGACCGGGACAGGGGGCAATCAGCCCCAGCATTTT. It codes for CASSETGTGGNQPQHF.

CDR3 loop: CASSNLQGVSPLHF. In DNA, the CDR3 is TGTGCCAGTAGTAATTTGCAGGGCGTTTCACCCCTCCACTTT. V is TRBV19 and J is TRBJ1-6; perhaps TRBD1 as D (5 bases). Germline CDR1 LNHDA, CDR2 SQIVND (reference sequence). The CDR3 runs 14 residues. The V end was cut by 4 bases, the J end by 9 bases, with 13 bases between.

The chain joins TRBV28 to TRBJ2-5, with 11 bases aligning to TRBD2. The CDR3 spans 16 residues. CDR1 MDHEN and CDR2 SYDVKM come from the germline V gene. With V trimmed by 1 base and J by 1 base, 2 bases remained unmatched. The CDR3 region is CASSLSLAGGQETQYF. CDR3 DNA: TGTGCCAGCAGTTTATCCCTAGCGGGGGGCCAAGAGACCCAGTACTTC.

The gene calls are TRBV5-4 and TRBJ2-5; D possibly corresponds to TRBD1 (6 bases). V shed 0 bases and J shed 5 bases, with 20 bases lying between them. Germline V gene lookup returns CDR1 SGHNT and CDR2 YYREEE (reference sequence). CDR3 length: 17 amino acids. The CDR3: CASSLAVGTTIGETQYF. The CDR3 nucleotides are TGTGCCAGCAGCTTGGCCGTAGGGACAACGATCGGGGAGACCCAGTACTTC.

This clone appeared a single time. The chain employs TRBV5-4 and TRBJ2-5; 7 nucleotides align to TRBD2. This CDR3 has 16 residues. Germline lookup yields CDR1 SGHNT and CDR2 YYREEE (reference sequence). Trimming at V came to 0 bases and at J to 0 bases, leaving 5 bases not matched to a gene. In nucleotides, the CDR3 is TGTGCCAGCAGCTTGGGTCTAGCGGCCGACCAAGAGACCCAGTACTTC. It yields the protein CASSLGLAADQETQYF.

The chain couples TRBV23-1 to TRBJ1-6; D unresolved. TRBV23-1 is labeled an ORF, and its function is uncertain. There are 16 residues in the CDR3. Between the trimmed V and J ends, which lost 1 base and 7 bases, there was a span of 14 bases. CDR3 DNA sequence: TGCGCCAGCAGTCAATGTTTGTACGTCGAGAATTCACCCCTCCACTTT. Its translation is CASSQCLYVENSPLHF.

V usage is TRBV7-2 and J usage is TRBJ2-1; D perhaps matches TRBD1 (6 bases). Germline assignment: CDR1 SGHTA and CDR2 FQGNSA. CDR3 length: 15 residues. V was cut by 5 bases and J by 2 bases, with 13 bases left in between. DNA of the CDR3: TGTGCCAGCAGCCCCAGTGGGGGCACCTACAATGAGCAGTTCTTC. It codes for CASSPSGGTYNEQFF.

The rearrangement links TRBV25-1 to TRBJ2-5; tentative D call: TRBD2 (5 bases). The CDR3 spans 13 residues. Trimming removed 3 bases from V and 5 bases from J, with 10 bases in between. The germline CDR1 and CDR2 sequences are MGHDK and SYGVNS. In nucleotides, the CDR3 is TGTGCCAGCAGTGAGGAGGTTTGGGAGACCCAGTACTTC. It codes for CASSEEVWETQYF.